This T cell receptor beta chain is from a study of beta chain features in type 1 diabetes listed by TCRdb under 2018. About the full investigation: Mean age, gender distribution, total cell number and subset yield were not different between patients and healthy donors. A total of 90 million to 130 million sorted cells were examined across all samples, and a strong correlation was observed between cell number per subset and RNA yield. In the study, TCRB repertoires of sorted circulating CD4+ T cell subsets from recently diagnosed type 1 diabetes patients were compared with those of matched healthy donors. Regulatory and stem cell-like memory subsets were isolated from only 8 patients and about eight healthy donors, whereas naive and central memory subsets came from all 30 or so donors. Study-wide conclusions, independent of this receptor: Naive, central memory and regulatory TCRB repertoires appeared more similar among patients than among healthy donors. Because cDNA rather than genomic DNA was sequenced, highly expressing activated cells could have been over-represented, although no difference in activation and CD3 levels was found between groups. At VDJ recombination sites, type 1 diabetes patients had fewer insertions and more deleted nucleotides, which implies abnormalities in thymic rearrangement. Shorter templates might have been favored by PCR, but patient and control samples were amplified and corrected together, so both groups would have been affected equally by any skew. In all four CD4+ subsets, TCRB CDR3 length was moderately but significantly shorter in type 1 diabetes patients. Because the HLA sub-analyses included only small numbers of individuals, any influence of HLA type on TCRB rearrangement was left unresolved.

The entire amount of isolated RNA was reverse transcribed using the High Capacity cDNA Reverse Transcription Kit, so the sequenced TCRB transcripts were expressed ones. Deep immunoSEQ sequencing was applied to naive, central memory and regulatory T cell samples, giving an average of roughly 3.3 million total reads per sample. Sorted cells were lysed in RLT buffer, and RNA was extracted using DNase-treated RNeasy Micro or Mini kits according to cell number. To prevent cross-contamination, every cell subset was processed on its own, while patient and healthy donor samples were processed together. The immunoSEQ multiplex PCR was used to amplify TCRB sequences from cDNA, generating 87-bp fragments that spanned the CDR3 region. Amplicons were sequenced on the Illumina HiSeq platform. The study's processing was this. Synthetic template baselines were used to correct PCR bias computationally, reads within Hamming distance 2 were collapsed, and singletons that could not be merged were discarded. Reads were aligned against IMGT to assign V, D and J genes, CDR3 length and insertions or deletions at six rearrangement sites. Clonotype counts were normalized to sorted cell number within each subset before computing true diversity and Gini coefficients with the tcR R package. Repertoire sharing was quantified using the overlap coefficient calculated on TCRB nucleotide sequences. TCRdb's version of the immuneACCESS table is confined to in-frame rearrangements and falls short of the full clone set. An unresolved V gene accounts for under half of the shortfall where checked; the remainder is of unknown origin. V and J calls and clone size come straight from that table; D and trimming were deduced from the DNA. Here the sample has 150,000 or so clones; roughly 10% occur a single time. The ten largest clones represent less than 0.85% of the sample.

Note on this clone: Its antigen is currently not known. Base qualities are not at hand, and no much larger clone is one base apart.

V drops 5 bases and J drops 2 bases, leaving 13 bases in between. Counted from cysteine to phenylalanine, this CDR3 has 16 amino acids. The read is trimmed to its CDR3 DNA, 48 bases read in frame from base 1. As encoded in the germline V gene (reference sequence), CDR1 is MNHEY while CDR2 is SMNVEV. From each donor, a single peripheral blood sample of about 110 mL on average was drawn into heparinised tubes. A BD FACSAria II was used to sort naive, central memory, regulatory and stem cell-like memory CD4+ T cells with a panel that included CD45RO, CCR7, CD25, CD127, CD95 and CD27. Every sorted population had a purity above 95%. PBMCs were isolated right away by Lymphoprep density gradient centrifugation and were stained directly, without culture. Samples were stained and sorted in pairs, with one healthy donor and one patient per experiment, so that batch effects were minimized.

This chain joins TRBV27 to TRBJ2-6; there is no confident call for the D gene. The material sequenced was central memory CD4+ T cells from blood. The receptor was derived from a woman aged 40 to 50 in good health. This receptor carries the CDR3 CASSENGFPGANVLTF. The nucleotides read TGTGCCAGCAGTGAAAACGGGTTTCCTGGGGCCAACGTCCTGACTTTC.